The 25 T cell receptor beta chains below come from one sample, sequenced in a study of sequential checkpoint blockade in melanoma. Treatment given: randomized to nivolumab then ipilimumab (arm A) or the reverse (arm B). Here immunoSEQ multiplex PCR was the method, and the copy in TCRdb shows in-frame clones only, minus some. The sample comprises about 12,000 clones, 26% of which are singletons, and approximately 19% rests with the top ten. Sequences were derived from tumor tissue (inferred from file names), sampled from a patient given nivolumab and ipilimumab in sequence. Source of these receptors: a human donor with melanoma.

A single count supports this clone. The chain combines TRBV5-1 with TRBJ2-1, with unresolved D. The CDR3 has 16 residues. V shed 1 base and J shed 0 bases, with 11 bases lying between them. Looked up from germline, CDR1 is SGHRS and CDR2 is YFSETQ. The CDR3, as DNA: TGCGCCAGCAGCTTGTGGATGAGGAGCTCCTACAATGAGCAGTTCTTC. This translates into CASSLWMRSSYNEQFF.

J is TRBJ1-5 and V is TRBV10-2; no clear D gene. The CDR3 spans 14 residues. Trimming removed 3 bases at V and 5 bases at J, with 11 bases between. Germline V gives CDR1 WSHSY, CDR2 SAAADI. Written as DNA, the CDR3 is TGCGCCAGCAGTGACCGCCCCCCCGATCAGCCCCAGCATTTT. As protein: CASSDRPPDQPQHF.

This clone was recorded a few times. The chain joins TRBV6-8 to TRBJ1-5; D remains ambiguous. The CDR3 has 14 amino acids. Trimming removed 4 bases at V and 2 bases at J, with 9 bases between. Germline CDR1 and CDR2: MNHGY and SAAAGT. CDR3 sequence reads: CASSLAGGNQPQHF. In nucleotides, the CDR3 is TGTGCCAGCAGTTTGGCGGGCGGCAATCAGCCCCAGCATTTT.

This clone was counted between two and nine times. The chain couples TRBV28 to TRBJ2-7; no firm D call. Germline CDR1 and CDR2: MDHEN and SYDVKM. The CDR3 has 16 amino acids. The V end lost 5 bases, the J end lost 4 bases, and 21 bases lay between the germline ends. The CDR3 protein is CASSTNLLRSPYEQYV. The CDR3 DNA is TGTGCCAGCAGTACAAACCTTTTACGGAGCCCATACGAGCAGTACGTC.

This sequence joins TRBV5-1 and TRBJ2-2; tentatively, D is TRBD1 (5 bases). The CDR3 length is 14 residues. V lost 5 bases and J 0 bases, leaving 8 bases between the germline ends. In germline, CDR1 is SGHRS, CDR2 YFSETQ. In DNA, the CDR3 is TGCGCCAGCAGATTACAGGCGAACACCGGGGAGCTGTTTTTT. Translating gives CASRLQANTGELFF.

This clone was found many times. J is TRBJ1-1 and V is TRBV9; TRBD1 matches 10 bases. CDR3 size: 20 residues. The junction had 23 bases not matched to a gene; V was cut back by 3 bases and J by 6 bases. Germline CDR1 is SGDLS and CDR2 is YYNGEE. As DNA, the CDR3 is TGTGCCAGCAGCGACGATAGATTGGGGATACAACCGGGACAGGGGTCTGAAGCTTTCTTT. Translated, it gives CASSDDRLGIQPGQGSEAFF.

This clone was seen a handful of times. The chain couples TRBV11-3 to TRBJ2-5; D ambiguous. CDR3 length equals 14 residues. V gave up 2 bases and J gave up 7 bases, with 14 bases separating them. Germline V gene lookup returns CDR1 SGHNT and CDR2 YENEEA. The CDR3 loop reads CASSLKSPPGTQYF. Written as DNA, the CDR3 is TGTGCCAGCAGCTTAAAATCTCCTCCTGGGACCCAGTACTTC.

This clone has a count of ten or more. The J gene is TRBJ1-4, the V gene TRBV6-8; the D gene is possibly TRBD1 (5 bases). The CDR3 spans 15 residues. V lost 2 bases and J 11 bases, leaving 18 bases between the germline ends. Looked up from germline, CDR1 is MNHGY and CDR2 is SAAAGT. The CDR3 here is CASSYVVGHAGKLFF. The CDR3 nucleotides are TGTGCCAGCAGTTACGTCGTCGGACATGCAGGGAAACTGTTTTTT.

The chain combines TRBV6-7 with TRBJ2-7; TRBD2 agrees at 11 bases. TRBV6-7 is filed as an ORF, its function uncertain. J lost 1 base, V lost 5 bases, and 4 bases had no gene match. This CDR3 has 15 amino acids. In DNA, the CDR3 is TGTGCCAGCAGTCAAACTAGCGGGAGATCCTACGAGCAGTACTTC. Protein product: CASSQTSGRSYEQYF.

This chain links TRBV28 with TRBJ2-2; TRBD2 agrees at 7 bases. The CDR3 covers 15 residues. Germline V gene data show CDR1 as MDHEN and CDR2 as SYDVKM. Trimming cost V 7 bases and J 1 base; bases outside gene matches: 6. Here the CDR3 reads CASTSGRLNTGELFF. The CDR3 coding sequence is TGTGCCAGCACCTCCGGGAGGCTGAACACCGGGGAGCTGTTTTTT.

This clone has a handful of counts. The genes are TRBV6-8 and TRBJ2-7, with D perhaps being TRBD1 or TRBD2 (5 bases each). This CDR3 is 15 amino acids long. Between the trimmed V and J ends, which lost 7 bases and 3 bases, there was a span of 19 bases. The germline CDR1 and CDR2 sequences are MNHGY and SAAAGT. The chain's CDR3 is CASTRHNEGYYEQYF. The CDR3 DNA is TGTGCCAGCACGCGTCATAACGAGGGGTACTACGAGCAGTACTTC.

This clone showed up just a few times. V usage is TRBV6-8 and J usage is TRBJ1-1; TRBD1 agrees at 10 bases. J lost 0 bases, V lost 0 bases, and 7 bases had no gene match. The CDR3 loop spans 18 amino acids. Germline V gene data show CDR1 as MNHGY and CDR2 as SAAAGT. The CDR3 here is CASSYSTGGPSMNTEAFF. DNA of the CDR3: TGTGCCAGCAGTTACTCGACAGGGGGCCCTTCCATGAACACTGAAGCTTTCTTT.

The rearrangement links TRBV15 to TRBJ2-1; maybe TRBD1 (6 bases). The germline V gene encodes CDR1 LNHNV and CDR2 YYDKDF (reference sequence). This CDR3 comprises 17 residues. Trimming took 0 bases from V and 2 from J, leaving 14 bases between them. CDR3 region: CATSRDLGAGPYNEQFF. Written as DNA, the CDR3 is TGTGCCACCAGCAGAGATTTGGGGGCAGGACCCTACAATGAGCAGTTCTTC.

V usage is TRBV18 and J usage is TRBJ2-7; D may match TRBD1 or TRBD2 (6 bases each). The V end lost 3 bases, the J end lost 1 base, and 13 bases lay between the germline ends. The CDR3 runs to 15 residues. From germline, CDR1 is KGHSH and CDR2 LQKENI. The CDR3 loop is CASSPGGGVSYEQYF. The CDR3, as DNA: TGTGCCAGCTCACCGGGGGGCGGGGTTTCCTACGAGCAGTACTTC. The variable domain in full, with the rest retrieved from reference TRBV18 and TRBJ2-7, is NAGVMQNPRHLVRRRGQEARLRCSPMKGHSHVYWYRQLPEEGLKFMVYLQKENIIDESGMPKERFSAEFPKEGPSILRIQQVVRGDSAAYFCASSPGGGVSYEQYFGPGTRLTVT.

The table lists this clone with many counts. This chain connects TRBV11-3 to TRBJ2-2; D call uncertain. The CDR3 consists of 15 residues. CDR1 SGHNT and CDR2 YENEEA come from the germline V gene. Trimming removed 5 bases from V and 0 bases from J, with 10 bases in between. CDR3: CASSVIEANTGELFF. The CDR3 DNA is TGTGCCAGCAGCGTCATTGAAGCGAACACCGGGGAGCTGTTTTTT.

This clone was counted between two and nine times. The chain uses TRBV11-3 and TRBJ2-1; TRBD2 matches at 8 bases. After removal of 6 bases from V and 6 bases from J, the junction contained 13 bases not matched to a gene. The CDR3 extends over 16 amino acids. Germline assignment: CDR1 SGHNT and CDR2 YENEEA. CDR3 coding DNA: TGTGCCAGCAGTGTTCGAGCGGGGGAACGGATCAATGAGCAGTTCTTC. It is translated as CASSVRAGERINEQFF. Complete variable domain (other parts from reference TRBV11-3 and TRBJ2-1): EAGVVQSPRYKIIEKKQPVAFWCNPISGHNTLYWYLQNLGQGPELLIRYENEEAVDDSQLPKDRFSAERLKGVDSTLKIQPAELGDSAVYLCASSVRAGERINEQFFGPGTRLTVL.

Only a few counts were recorded for this clone. This sequence joins TRBV6-1 and TRBJ2-7; D is uncertain. CDR3 length equals 13 residues. Trimming took off 1 base at V and 0 bases at J, with 4 bases between the two ends. Germline CDR1 is MNHNS and CDR2 is SASEGT. CDR3 sequence: CASSEGPSYEQYF. CDR3 coding DNA: TGTGCCAGCAGTGAAGGCCCCTCCTACGAGCAGTACTTC.

The rearrangement links TRBV14 to TRBJ1-1; D is ambiguous. The V end lost 0 bases, the J end lost 2 bases, and 13 bases lay between the germline ends. The germline CDR1 and CDR2 sequences are SGHDN and FVKESK. CDR3 length: 16 residues. The CDR3 reads CASSQDLAAYNTEAFF. CDR3 DNA sequence: TGTGCCAGCAGCCAAGATCTTGCGGCTTACAACACTGAAGCTTTCTTT.

CDR3 bases: TGCGCCAGCAGTCCGGCAGACAACTATGGCTACACCTTC. Its translation: CASSPADNYGYTF. This chain uses TRBV10-2 with TRBJ1-2; D gene uncertain. CDR3 size: 13 residues. The V gene's germline CDR1 is WSHSY and CDR2 SAAADI. The V end lost 5 bases, the J end lost 2 bases, and 9 bases lay between the germline ends.

Many counts were recorded for this clone. DNA of the CDR3: TGTGCCAGCAGCTCCATACCGGGACAAAGGGATGGCTACACCTTC. Translating gives CASSSIPGQRDGYTF. This chain links TRBV11-3 with TRBJ1-2; D perhaps matches TRBD1 (6 bases). The CDR3 loop spans 15 amino acids. V was pared by 4 bases and J by 6 bases, with 18 bases between. Germline assignment: CDR1 SGHNT and CDR2 YENEEA.

The chain couples TRBV5-1 to TRBJ2-1; D perhaps matches TRBD1 (5 bases). The CDR3 has 14 residues. Trimming took 2 bases from V and 6 from J, leaving 12 bases between them. The germline V gene encodes CDR1 SGHRS and CDR2 YFSETQ. CDR3 amino acids: CASSLVVDSNEQFF. The CDR3, as DNA: TGCGCCAGCAGCTTAGTAGTTGACAGCAATGAGCAGTTCTTC.

This clone has a single count. This rearrangement joins TRBV10-2 to TRBJ2-2, with no clear D. The CDR3 totals 21 residues. The germline V and J ends were trimmed by 3 bases and 0 bases, with 26 bases remaining between them. The germline V gene has CDR1 WSHSY and CDR2 SAAADI. The CDR3 protein is CASSDALGPTRWGPNTGELFF. The CDR3 DNA reads as TGCGCCAGCAGTGATGCGTTAGGGCCAACTCGGTGGGGTCCGAACACCGGGGAGCTGTTTTTT.

Note on this clone: One end of the junction does not line up with germline, which may come from a read error. The V gene is TRBV6-8, the J gene TRBJ1-1; the D is unclear. Germline V gives CDR1 MNHGY, CDR2 SAAAGT. CDR3 length equals 14 residues. CDR3 loop: CAISRATGDTEAFF. DNA for the CDR3: TGTGCCATCAGTCGAGCAACTGGGGACACTGAAGCTTTCTTT.

The J gene is TRBJ2-2, the V gene TRBV11-3; 12 bases agree with TRBD2. Germline CDR1 reads SGHNT; CDR2 reads YENEEA. V gave up 5 bases and J gave up 0 bases; unmatched junction bases: 4. The CDR3 extends over 17 amino acids. CDR3 sequence: CASSVGLAGANTGELFF. The CDR3 coding sequence is TGTGCCAGCAGCGTGGGACTAGCGGGTGCGAACACCGGGGAGCTGTTTTTT.

The rearrangement links TRBV9 to TRBJ1-3; D is unclear. The CDR3 extends over 14 amino acids. CDR1 and CDR2 (germline): SGDLS, YYNGEE. Trimming left V 5 bases short and J 0 bases short, with 9 bases between. The CDR3 spells CASREQSSGNTIYF. Here the CDR3 DNA reads TGTGCCAGCAGGGAACAGAGCTCTGGAAACACCATATATTTT.